Listed below are T cell receptor beta chains from one sample, sequenced in a study of OX40 agonist ivuxolimab in advanced cancers. Profiling relied on immunoSEQ multiplex PCR, and the TCRdb table lists in-frame clones only, not all of them. The data show over 60,000 clones, roughly 85% seen once. Sequences were derived from CD4+ or CD8+ T cells sorted from blood, sampled in a trial of the OX40 agonist ivuxolimab. The receptor source for this set is an adult with an advanced solid tumor such as melanoma, head and neck, liver or kidney cancer. The CDR3 runs from the conserved cysteine through the conserved F or W. The D gene is left open where the match is weak. Size is stated for part of the rows, as once, few or many counts, or as a class when the clone is expanded.

d_gene | j_gene | abundance | v_gene | CDR3nt | CDR3aa
NA | TRBJ1-5 | NA | TRBV6-5 | TGTGCCAGCAGTTCCCTCAATCAGCCCCAGCATTTT | CASSSLNQPQHF
NA | TRBJ1-3 | NA | TRBV14 | TGTGCCAGCAGCCAAGGCTCTGGAAACACCATATATTTT | CASSQGSGNTIYF
NA | TRBJ1-5 | NA | TRBV15 | TGTGCCACCAGCAGAGCAGGGTCTAGCAATCAGCCCCAGCATTTT | CATSRAGSSNQPQHF
TRBD1 | TRBJ1-1 | NA | TRBV9 | TGTGCCAGCAGCATCGCCCCAGGGGGCGGGGGCACTGAAGCTTTCTTT | CASSIAPGGGGTEAFF
NA | TRBJ1-4 | few | TRBV6-5 | TGTGCCAGCAGGGGGACTCCGAGGGGTGAAAAACTGTTTTTT | CASRGTPRGEKLFF
NA | TRBJ1-5 | NA | TRBV5-6 | TGTGCCAGCAGCTTGCGGGGGAGCAATCAGCCCCAGCATTTT | CASSLRGSNQPQHF
NA | TRBJ2-5 | NA | TRBV7-8 | TGTGCCAGCAGCTTCGCGGGGCGTCGGAGCCAGTACTTC | CASSFAGRRSQYF
NA | TRBJ1-5 | NA | TRBV28 | TGTGCCAGCAGTTTATCGATACTTGGCCAGCCCCAGCATTTT | CASSLSILGQPQHF
NA | TRBJ1-4 | few | TRBV5-1 | TGCGCCAGCAGCCTTACTACAACAACTAATGAAAAACTGTTTTTT | CASSLTTTTNEKLFF
TRBD2 | TRBJ2-1 | NA | TRBV19 | TGTGCCAGTAGTATGAGAGCGGGGGGGAGTCTAGGGTTAAACAATGAGCAGTTCTTC | CASSMRAGGSLGLNNEQFF
TRBD2 | TRBJ2-1 | NA | TRBV28 | TGTGCCAGCAGACTAGGTGGGACTAGGGCTCTCAATGAGCAGTTCTTC | CASRLGGTRALNEQFF
TRBD1 | TRBJ1-5 | NA | TRBV6-5 | TGTGCCAGCAGTTCCCGGACAGGTTTCCAGCATTTT | CASSSRTGFQHF
TRBD2 | TRBJ2-1 | once | TRBV6-6 | TGTGCCAGCAGTTGGCACGGACTAGCGGGAGGGCCCGTGCAGTTCTTC | CASSWHGLAGGPVQFF
NA | TRBJ2-2 | NA | TRBV4-2 | TGTGCCAGCAGCCAAGAAATCGGCACCGGGGAGCTGTTTTTT | CASSQEIGTGELFF
NA | TRBJ2-2 | NA | TRBV9 | TGTGCCAGCAGCGCGTGGACGAGCGGGGAGCTGTTTTTT | CASSAWTSGELFF
NA | TRBJ1-1 | NA | TRBV7-9 | TGTGCCAGCAGCTTAGTCGAGGGCACTGAAGCTTTCTTT | CASSLVEGTEAFF
NA | TRBJ1-1 | NA | TRBV19 | TGTGCCAGTAGTCGTAAGGCGTGGGGGGAATACGAAGCTTTCTTT | CASSRKAWGEYEAFF
NA | TRBJ1-5 | once | TRBV28 | TGTGCCAGCAGTTTATCCCACAAGGGCAATCAGCCCCAGCATTTT | CASSLSHKGNQPQHF
TRBD2 | TRBJ2-5 | NA | TRBV5-1 | TGCGCCAGCAGCTCCGGGACTACTCTACAAGAGACCCAGTACTTC | CASSSGTTLQETQYF
NA | TRBJ1-5 | NA | TRBV19 | TGTGCCAGTACCTATGGTAGCTGGACCAATCAGCCCCAGCATTTT | CASTYGSWTNQPQHF
NA | TRBJ1-5 | NA | TRBV19 | TGTGCCAGTAGTCCGGGACAACGAAATCAGCCCCAGCATTTT | CASSPGQRNQPQHF
NA | TRBJ1-1 | NA | TRBV19 | TGTGCCAGTACCCGGGCCGTCCGGTATATGAACACTGAAGCTTTCTTT | CASTRAVRYMNTEAFF
NA | TRBJ1-2 | NA | TRBV6-1 | TGTGCCAGCTCCCAAAGGGAGGGGCCTTTCGGCTACACCTTC | CASSQREGPFGYTF
NA | TRBJ1-5 | NA | TRBV5-1 | TGCGCCAGCAACCCATATCTTGAGGGGGAACGGGCGAATCAGCCCCAGCATTTT | CASNPYLEGERANQPQHF
TRBD2 | TRBJ2-3 | NA | TRBV2 | TGTGCCAGCAGGGAAGGGACTAGCGGGGCGGATACGCAGTATTTT | CASREGTSGADTQYF
NA | TRBJ1-1 | NA | TRBV6-5 | TGTGCCAGCAGATTAACAGGGAACACTGAAGCTTTCTTT | CASRLTGNTEAFF
NA | TRBJ2-1 | NA | TRBV2 | TGTGCCAGCAGCTTGAGGGCTTGGTCCAATGAGCAGTTCTTC | CASSLRAWSNEQFF
TRBD1 | TRBJ2-7 | NA | TRBV25-1 | TGTGCCAGCAGTGTGGCAGGGGGCATTTACGAGCAGTACTTC | CASSVAGGIYEQYF
NA | TRBJ1-5 | few | TRBV19 | TGTGCCAGTAGTTGGGGGCAGTATTATCAGCCCCAGCATTTT | CASSWGQYYQPQHF
NA | TRBJ2-7 | NA | TRBV7-3 | TGTGCCAGCAGCCCTATGGGATCCTACGAGCAGTACTTC | CASSPMGSYEQYF
NA | TRBJ2-7 | NA | TRBV2 | TGTGCCAGCAGAACATTCTCCTACGAGCAGTACTTC | CASRTFSYEQYF
NA | TRBJ2-2 | NA | TRBV7-2 | TGTGCCAGGAACCCCGGGACACTCAACACCGGGGAGCTGTTTTTT | CARNPGTLNTGELFF
NA | TRBJ2-5 | NA | TRBV10-3 | TGTGCCATCAGTGAGCTTGGGACCCAGTACTTC | CAISELGTQYF
NA | TRBJ2-6 | once | TRBV7-9 | TGTGCCAGCAGCCCAATTGGGGCCAACGTCCTGACTTTC | CASSPIGANVLTF
NA | TRBJ2-7 | many | TRBV5-1 | TGCGCCAGCAGCGTGGCCCCAGGGGGGCTGTACGAGCAGTACTTC | CASSVAPGGLYEQYF
TRBD1 | TRBJ2-7 | NA | TRBV5-1 | TGCGCCAGCAAAAGGGACAGGGAAGACTACGAGCAGTACTTC | CASKRDREDYEQYF
TRBD1 | TRBJ1-5 | few | TRBV25-1 | TGTGCCAGCAGTGAATCTAGCTACAGGGGGAATCAGCCCCAGCATTTT | CASSESSYRGNQPQHF
NA | TRBJ1-2 | NA | TRBV5-1 | TGCGCCAGCAGCTTGGATCGGTTTGGGGCCTATGGCTACACCTTC | CASSLDRFGAYGYTF
NA | TRBJ1-4 | NA | TRBV10-3 | TGTGCTTCACGCCGTCCGAATGAAAAACTGTTTTTT | CASRRPNEKLFF
NA | TRBJ2-3 | NA | TRBV5-1 | TGCGCCAGCAGCTTGGACGGAGCTAGCACAGATACGCAGTATTTT | CASSLDGASTDTQYF
TRBD1 | TRBJ1-5 | NA | TRBV6-5 | TGTGCCAGCAAACCGGGACAGGGGCCTAATCAGCCCCAGCATTTT | CASKPGQGPNQPQHF
TRBD2 | TRBJ2-5 | NA | TRBV6-5 | TGTGCCAGCAGTTACTCGAGGTTGGGGGGGGAGACCCAGTACTTC | CASSYSRLGGETQYF
NA | TRBJ1-5 | NA | TRBV5-1 | TGCGCCAGCAGCTTCGGGACGGGTAATCAGCCCCAGCATTTT | CASSFGTGNQPQHF
NA | TRBJ1-1 | few | TRBV19 | TGTGCCAGTAGACCGACAGGGAACACTGAAGCTTTCTTT | CASRPTGNTEAFF
TRBD1 | TRBJ2-7 | NA | TRBV29-1 | TGCAGCGTTGAACGCCGGGACAGGAATGCCTACGAGCAGTACTTC | CSVERRDRNAYEQYF
TRBD1 | TRBJ2-3 | once | TRBV6-1 | TGTGCCAGCAGTGTCAGGGGGAGCACAGATACGCAGTATTTT | CASSVRGSTDTQYF
NA | TRBJ1-3 | NA | TRBV7-2 | TGTGCCAGCAGCTGGACTTCAAGCTCTGGAAACACCATATATTTT | CASSWTSSSGNTIYF
TRBD2 | TRBJ2-1 | NA | TRBV30 | TGTGCCTGGAGACTAGCGGGATTTTACAATGAGCAGTTCTTC | CAWRLAGFYNEQFF
NA | TRBJ2-4 | NA | TRBV19 | TGTGCCAGTAGTACTGACTCCGGGACGGACCTAGCCAAAAACATTCAGTACTTC | CASSTDSGTDLAKNIQYF
TRBD1 | TRBJ2-1 | once | TRBV25-1 | TGTGCCAGCAGTAAACTCGGACAGGGGCCCAACAATGAGCAGTTCTTC | CASSKLGQGPNNEQFF
NA | TRBJ1-4 | once | TRBV6-1 | TGTGCCACCACGCGAAGTCTCACTAATGAAAAACTGTTTTTT | CATTRSLTNEKLFF
NA | TRBJ1-5 | NA | TRBV5-1 | TGCGCCAGCAGCTTGGGGGCAAGCAATCAGCCCCAGCATTTT | CASSLGASNQPQHF
NA | TRBJ2-2 | NA | TRBV10-3 | TGTGCCATCAGTATGACAGGGAACACCGGGGAGCTGTTTTTT | CAISMTGNTGELFF
NA | TRBJ1-5 | NA | TRBV5-1 | TGCGCCAGCAGCTTGGGGACTGGACAGCCCCAGCATTTT | CASSLGTGQPQHF
NA | TRBJ1-1 | NA | TRBV5-5 | TGTGCCAGCAGCTTTTACGTAAACACTGAAGCTTTCTTT | CASSFYVNTEAFF
TRBD1 | TRBJ1-2 | NA | TRBV6-6 | TGTGCCAGCAGTTACTCTGGGACAGGCGGCTACACCTTC | CASSYSGTGGYTF
TRBD2 | TRBJ2-1 | NA | TRBV6-5 | TGTGCCAGCACTAGCGGGCCCAGGAAGACTAATGAGCAGTTCTTC | CASTSGPRKTNEQFF
TRBD1 | TRBJ1-6 | NA | TRBV2 | TGTGCCAGCAGTAAGGAGACAGGGCCCGGGGGTTCACCCCTCCACTTT | CASSKETGPGGSPLHF